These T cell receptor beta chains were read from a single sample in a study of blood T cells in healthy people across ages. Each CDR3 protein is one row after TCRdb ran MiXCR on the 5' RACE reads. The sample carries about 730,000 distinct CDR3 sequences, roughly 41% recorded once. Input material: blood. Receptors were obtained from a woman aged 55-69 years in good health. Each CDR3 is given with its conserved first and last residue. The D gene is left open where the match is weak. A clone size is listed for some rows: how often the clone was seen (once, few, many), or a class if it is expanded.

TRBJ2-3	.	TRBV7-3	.	CASSLMGGGGTDTQYF	TGTGCCAGCAGCCTAATGGGGGGCGGGGGCACAGATACGCAGTATTTT
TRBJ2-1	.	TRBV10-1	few	CASSESRYNEQFF	TGCGCCAGCAGTGAGTCGCGGTACAATGAGCAGTTCTTC
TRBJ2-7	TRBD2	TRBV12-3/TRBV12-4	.	CASSPGLAAVSYEQYF	TGTGCCAGCAGTCCCGGACTAGCGGCAGTCTCCTACGAGCAGTACTTC
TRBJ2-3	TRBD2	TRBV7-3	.	CASSFNGGVTDTQYF	TGTGCCAGCAGCTTCAACGGGGGGGTCACAGATACGCAGTATTTT
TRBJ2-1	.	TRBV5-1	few	CASSGGESSYNEQFF	TGCGCCAGCAGCGGCGGGGAGAGCTCCTACAATGAGCAGTTCTTC
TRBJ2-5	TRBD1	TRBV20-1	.	CSARQGAETQYF	TGCAGTGCTAGACAGGGGGCTGAGACCCAGTACTTC
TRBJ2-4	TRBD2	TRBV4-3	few	CASSQGSGLENIQYF	TGCGCCAGCAGCCAAGGGTCGGGACTAGAAAACATTCAGTACTTC
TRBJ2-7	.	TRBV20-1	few	CSARDLGNEQYF	TGCAGTGCTAGAGATTTAGGCAATGAGCAGTACTTC
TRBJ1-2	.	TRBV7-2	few	CASSLDLGGNYGYTF	TGTGCCAGCAGCTTAGATTTAGGGGGTAACTATGGCTACACCTTC
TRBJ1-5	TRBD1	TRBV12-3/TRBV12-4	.	CASSLLVWGQGNQPQHF	TGTGCCAGCAGTTTACTCGTTTGGGGACAGGGCAATCAGCCCCAGCATTTT